The present T cell receptor beta chain was sequenced within a study of somatic mutations in cytotoxic T cells in rheumatoid arthritis. Study-wide findings and caveats: About an eighth of the roughly 60 patients had a largest CD8+ clone above 20% of CD8+ cells.

Germline V lookup: CDR1 MNHEY, CDR2 SVGAGI. V lost 0 bases and J 0 bases, leaving 12 bases between the germline ends. The CDR3 is 16 amino acids. This clone was seen only once. Its target is unknown. Libraries were prepared by immunoSEQ multiplex PCR; TCRdb keeps only in-frame clonotypes and omits some of them. The table lists some 10,000 clones, about 70% of them singletons. Each healthy control was a blood donor; the group had a median age of roughly 54 years (range about 20-80), and more than 45% were female. The sample taken for sequencing was CD8+ T cells sorted from blood. The rearrangement links TRBV6-5 to TRBJ2-7; the D gene is possibly TRBD2 (5 bases). The clonotype was recovered from a man between 60 and 75 years old in good health. CDR3 in amino acids: CASSYSLAQSSYEQYF. CDR3 DNA: TGTGCCAGCAGTTACTCGCTAGCCCAAAGCTCCTACGAGCAGTACTTC.